This T cell receptor beta chain was documented in a study of T cell responses to AZD1222 COVID-19 vaccine (dated by TCRdb to about 2021). Background on the whole study: Because spike-specific TCR depth and breadth did not differ between the two schedules, AZD1222 recipients who got a second dose at roughly 4 weeks were pooled with those who got a second dose at roughly 12 weeks. A total of approximately 230 trial participants underwent TCR sequencing, of whom roughly 210 received two doses of AZD1222 and about 25 received two doses of the MenACWY control vaccine. Trial participants were enrolled into age subgroups of 18-55, 56-69 and 70-plus years, which contained 148, 28 and 57 TCR-sequenced participants, respectively.

The CDR3 regions of human TCRbeta chains were subjected to immunosequencing. The paper's processing steps were these. TCRs in the repertoires were matched against a reference library of SARS-CoV-2-specific TCRs that had been generated with the MIRA antigen-specificity platform. Breadth was defined as the fraction of unique TCRs that were SARS-CoV-2-associated. Depth was defined as the fraction of total T cells that were SARS-CoV-2-associated. Using the MIRA data, each spike-specific TCR was assigned both to the spike region to which the TCR was reactive and to a CD4 or CD8 class. Log10-transformed breadth and depth values were compared by one-way ANOVA with Sidak's multiple comparisons tests. TCRdb limited this immuneACCESS table to in-frame rearrangements with V and J called. A share of clones is missing; checked studies link under half to unresolved V genes, and the rest is unexplained. That table gives V, J and clone size, and the DNA gave D and trimming. The sample includes some 130,000 clones, with around 90% observed a single time. Clones ranked in the top ten supply roughly 8.9% of the sample.

Read against the paper, the sample's time point label means: baseline before first vaccination. The vaccinee samples were drawn from two UK trials, COV001 and COV002, one of which was a single-blind randomized controlled phase 2/3 trial testing AZD1222 (ChAdOx1 nCoV-19) in healthy adults. Trial participant PBMC samples were collected at day 0 and day 28 after the second dose for TCRbeta chain sequencing. From the germline V gene, CDR1 is MDHEN and CDR2 is SYDVKM. At the junction V is shortened by 8 bases and J by 0 bases; bases outside the gene matches: 10. The CDR3 starts with the cysteine, ends with the phenylalanine, and has 17 residues. CDR3 DNA is the only sequence kept; it has 51 bases, read in frame from the first base. What the authors observed across the whole study: Most participants were white British and females outnumbered males, and the authors suggested that clonal diversity may have been underestimated. A significant rise in spike-specific TCR breadth and depth was observed after two AZD1222 doses relative to day 0 and relative to MenACWY recipients. Vaccine-associated CD4 TCRs spanned the whole spike protein, with dominant responses in regions 160-218 and 743-854. Conclusions about previously exposed vaccinees are limited because only 5 or 6 AZD1222 recipients were SARS-CoV-2 seropositive at baseline. Reportedly, almost half of the unique spike-specific TCRs recognized epitopes lying outside the regions that are mutated in the B.1.351 and B.1.1.7 variants. The 56-69-year group was small, and its depth increase did not reach significance, likely because of low power. No day 14 peak-response samples were available, so repertoires were characterized only after the peak T cell response.

Worth noting for this clone: Its specific antigen is unknown. Base qualities are not provided; no much larger clone lies one nucleotide away.

The V gene is TRBV28 and the J gene is TRBJ1-5; 10 central bases correspond to TRBD1. Material: peripheral blood, obtained on day 0 of AZD1222 vaccination. The origin of this receptor is an adult in good health. The bases are TGTGCCAGCTTAAATGGGGACAGGGGCTATAGCAATCAGCCCCAGCATTTT. Its coded protein is CASLNGDRGYSNQPQHF.